Each of the 17 T cell receptor beta chains below was sequenced from the same sample in a study of blood T cell repertoires in COVID-19. Clones were read by immunoSEQ multiplex PCR, and TCRdb kept only the in-frame ones, dropping some. The sample yields 50,000 or so clones, under 90% seen once. Specimen: peripheral blood. The receptor set was obtained from a man aged 35 to 55 with active COVID-19.

The rearrangement uses TRBV6-4 and TRBJ2-2; 7 nucleotides match TRBD1. Germline CDR1 is MRHNA and CDR2 is SNTAGT. The CDR3 extends over 16 amino acids. The V gene end was trimmed by 0 bases and the J gene end by 4 bases; junction bases not matched to a gene: 5. In DNA, the CDR3 is TGTGCCAGCAGTGACTCGATGACAGGGTCCACCGGGGAGCTGTTTTTT. It encodes CASSDSMTGSTGELFF.

The chain carries TRBV27 and TRBJ2-7; D is possibly TRBD1 (6 bases). The CDR3 has 16 amino acids. Germline CDR1 reads MNHEY; CDR2 reads SMNVEV (reference sequence). V lost 5 bases to trimming and J lost 4 bases, with 21 bases between them. The CDR3 nucleotides read TGTGCCAGCAGTCCTCTACAGGGAAGCCCCCCTTACGAGCAGTACTTC. The encoded protein is CASSPLQGSPPYEQYF.

The table lists this clone with a few counts. The V gene is TRBV30, the J gene TRBJ1-5; possible D gene TRBD1, 6 bases. Trimming stripped 0 bases from V and 5 bases from J, with 17 bases between. This CDR3 comprises 16 residues. Per germline, CDR1 GTSNPN and CDR2 SVGIG (reference sequence). As DNA, the CDR3 is TGTGCCTGGAGTGTACAGGGTCCGGCAGGGGATCAGCCCCAGCATTTT. Residues: CAWSVQGPAGDQPQHF. The complete variable domain, with remaining parts taken from reference TRBV30 and TRBJ1-5, reads SQTIHQWPATLVQPVGSPLSLECTVEGTSNPNLYWYRQAAGRGLQLLFYSVGIGQISSEVPQNLSASRPQDRQFILSSKKLLLSDSGFYLCAWSVQGPAGDQPQHFGDGTRLSIL.

This clone has a handful of counts. This sequence joins TRBV20-1 and TRBJ1-6, with a possible D match to TRBD1 (6 bases). CDR3 length: 17 residues. The V and J ends lost 3 bases and 13 bases respectively, with 28 bases between them. Germline CDR1 DFQATT, CDR2 SNEGSKA (reference sequence). The CDR3 is CSASFIDGGGGGSPLHF. The CDR3 nucleotides read TGCAGTGCTAGTTTCATAGACGGCGGGGGCGGTGGGAGCCCCCTCCACTTT.

The chain couples TRBV5-4 to TRBJ2-4; no reliable D call. V was clipped by 0 bases and J by 12 bases, with 16 bases between them. The CDR3 sequence is 14 residues long. Germline V lookup: CDR1 SGHNT, CDR2 YYREEE (reference sequence). The CDR3 here is CASSLGQSLGTQYF. CDR3 nucleotide sequence: TGTGCCAGCAGCTTGGGCCAGAGCCTAGGCACTCAGTACTTC.

The rearrangement uses TRBV7-9 and TRBJ2-2; D perhaps matches TRBD2 (6 bases). The CDR3 has 15 residues. In germline, CDR1 is SEHNR, CDR2 FQNEAQ (reference sequence). Deletions cut 3 bases from V and 7 bases from J, with 15 bases between. CDR3 residues: CASSLDGRRDGELFF. The CDR3 coding sequence is TGTGCCAGCAGCTTGGACGGGAGAAGGGACGGGGAGCTGTTTTTT.

The rearrangement uses TRBV19 and TRBJ1-1; D is unclear. The germline V and J ends were trimmed by 3 bases and 7 bases, with 15 bases remaining between them. This CDR3 has 14 residues. The germline CDR1 and CDR2 sequences are LNHDA and SQIVND (reference sequence). For the CDR3, the DNA is TGTGCCAGTAGTATCCGGTCGGGGATAAGTGAAGCTTTCTTT. It encodes CASSIRSGISEAFF. Full variable domain (missing parts from reference TRBV19 and TRBJ1-1): DGGITQSPKYLFRKEGQNVTLSCEQNLNHDAMYWYRQDPGQGLRLIYYSQIVNDFQKGDIAEGYSVSREKKESFPLTVTSAQKNPTAFYLCASSIRSGISEAFFGQGTRLTVV.

The rearrangement joins TRBV28 to TRBJ2-1; 9 bases line up with TRBD1. This CDR3 is 15 amino acids long. V gave up 6 bases and J gave up 7 bases; unmatched junction bases: 10. Germline loops: CDR1 MDHEN, CDR2 SYDVKM. The CDR3 nucleotides are TGTGCCAGCAGGTCTACCGACAGGGGGTGGAATGAGCAGTTCTTC. Residues: CASRSTDRGWNEQFF.

The rearrangement joins TRBV29-1 to TRBJ2-1, with 9 bases fitting TRBD2. Per germline, CDR1 SQVTM and CDR2 ANQGSEA. Trimming at V came to 7 bases and at J to 7 bases, leaving 8 bases not matched to a gene. The length of the CDR3 is 13 residues. The CDR3 protein is CSAWLAGNNEQFF. The CDR3 DNA sequence: TGCAGCGCGTGGCTAGCGGGAAATAATGAGCAGTTCTTC.

This chain joins TRBV6-5 and TRBJ2-5, with a possible D match to TRBD2 (5 bases). Germline CDR1 MNHEY, CDR2 SVGAGI. CDR3 length equals 16 residues. Between the trimmed V and J ends, which lost 3 bases and 2 bases, there was a span of 16 bases. This CDR3 is CASSYASFEGQETQYF. In nucleotides, the CDR3 is TGTGCCAGCAGTTATGCGAGTTTTGAGGGTCAAGAGACCCAGTACTTC.

The rearrangement links TRBV1 to TRBJ2-1; the D call TRBD2 from the table was never checked on the DNA. TRBV1 is classified as a pseudogene. The CDR3 contains 16 residues. Written as DNA, the CDR3 is TGCACCAGCAGCCAACAAAACTACTACCCTCGGAATGAGCAGTTCTTC. It encodes CTSSQQNYYPRNEQFF.

This clone was counted between two and nine times. The chain employs TRBV6-5 and TRBJ1-2, with D maybe TRBD1 (6 bases). Deletions cut 7 bases from V and 4 bases from J, with 19 bases between. Per germline, CDR1 MNHEY and CDR2 SVGAGI. The CDR3 extends over 15 amino acids. CDR3 region: CASKEGEGGSYGYTF. CDR3 in DNA: TGTGCCAGCAAAGAAGGGGAGGGGGGGAGCTATGGCTACACCTTC.

CDR3 residues: CASKTIGGPYEQYF. CDR3 nucleotide sequence: TGTGCCAGCAAAACGATCGGAGGGCCGTACGAGCAGTACTTC. The chain joins TRBV28 to TRBJ2-7; TRBD2 might be the D (6 bases). Germline assignment: CDR1 MDHEN and CDR2 SYDVKM. The ends were cut back, 7 bases at V and 4 bases at J, with 17 bases in the middle. CDR3 length: 14 residues.

V and J are TRBV9 and TRBJ2-5; 10 nucleotides match TRBD2. CDR1 SGDLS and CDR2 YYNGEE come from the germline V gene. The ends lost 0 bases at V and 7 bases at J; junction bases unmatched: 6. This CDR3 has 15 residues. DNA for the CDR3: TGTGCCAGCAGCGTAGGAAGCGGGGGGGGAGTGACCCAGTACTTC. Protein sequence: CASSVGSGGGVTQYF.

V usage is TRBV6-5 and J usage is TRBJ2-7; TRBD1 matches at 7 bases. Germline CDR1 and CDR2: MNHEY and SVGAGI. The trim removed 4 bases at V and 0 bases at J, leaving 3 bases unmatched. This CDR3 has 14 amino acids. In nucleotides, the CDR3 is TGTGCCAGCAGTTCGGGACAGCACTCCTACGAGCAGTACTTC. Translated: CASSSGQHSYEQYF.

The chain links TRBV18 to TRBJ1-1; D might be TRBD1 (5 bases). This CDR3 spans 13 amino acids. CDR1 KGHSH and CDR2 LQKENI come from the germline V gene. V dropped 6 bases and J dropped 1 base, with 9 bases sitting between them. The CDR3 region has the DNA TGTGCCAGCTCCTCCACAGGGAACACTGAAGCTTTCTTT. This encodes CASSSTGNTEAFF.

The chain has TRBV5-1 and TRBJ1-1; no definite D call. The CDR3 totals 14 residues. Germline-derived CDR1 and CDR2 are SGHRS and YFSETQ. Trimming removed 0 bases at V and 2 bases at J, with 8 bases between. The chain's CDR3 is CASSLAQTNTEAFF. CDR3 bases: TGCGCCAGCAGCTTGGCCCAGACTAACACTGAAGCTTTCTTT.